This T cell receptor beta chain was sequenced for a study of beta chain features in type 1 diabetes. Study results and caveats: Highly expressing activated T cells could be over-counted with a cDNA template. Reduced insertions and increased deletions marked VDJ junctions in type 1 diabetes patients. Within each of all four CD4+ subsets, Type 1 diabetes patients had TCRB CDR3s that were moderately but significantly shorter.

The CDR3 is made up of 13 amino acids. The ends were cut back, 4 bases at V and 4 bases at J, with 9 bases in the middle. From germline, CDR1 is ENHRY and CDR2 SYGVKD. The entirety of the isolated RNA underwent reverse transcription, so expressed TCRB transcripts were sequenced. Samples of naive, central memory and regulatory T cells yielded a mean of about 3.6 million reads. Libraries were prepared by immunoSEQ multiplex PCR; TCRdb keeps only in-frame clonotypes and omits some of them. The sample records more than 300,000 clones, 9.3% being singletons. Isolation of CD4+ naive, central memory, regulatory and stem cell-like memory cells was achieved by sorting via CD45RO/CCR7/CD25/CD127/CD95/CD27. This clone has just a few counts. Its antigen is undetermined.

This TCR derives from a man aged 25-45 years with type 1 diabetes. The chain joins TRBV10-3 to TRBJ2-3; maybe TRBD2 (5 bases). The sequenced material came from central memory CD4+ T cells from blood. The CDR3 region is CAISGTAADTQYF. DNA for the CDR3: TGTGCCATCAGTGGGACTGCAGCAGATACGCAGTATTTT.